This T cell receptor beta chain was identified during a study of T cell responses to AZD1222 COVID-19 vaccine. Overall study results and limits: Baseline serostatus was positive in only a handful of AZD1222 recipients.

Details on this clone: The antigen remains undetermined.

Measured with immunoSEQ multiplex PCR; TCRdb has only the in-frame clones, and not every one. This repertoire shows some 99,000 clones, around 93% found once; its top ten account for 7.5%. The CDR3 runs 14 residues. The V gene lost 2 bases and the J gene lost 7 bases, with 9 bases spanning the gap. Germline V gives CDR1 LNHDA, CDR2 SQIVND (reference sequence). The source is an adult in good health. The source material was peripheral blood, sampled on day 0 of AZD1222 vaccination. This rearrangement joins TRBV19 to TRBJ1-6; D gene unclear. CDR3 in amino acids: CASSIRVSNSPLHF. Written as DNA, the CDR3 is TGTGCCAGTAGTATACGGGTATCCAATTCACCCCTCCACTTT. Based on the CDR3 plus reference TRBV19 and TRBJ1-6, the full variable domain is DGGITQSPKYLFRKEGQNVTLSCEQNLNHDAMYWYRQDPGQGLRLIYYSQIVNDFQKGDIAEGYSVSREKKESFPLTVTSAQKNPTAFYLCASSIRVSNSPLHFGNGTRLTVT.